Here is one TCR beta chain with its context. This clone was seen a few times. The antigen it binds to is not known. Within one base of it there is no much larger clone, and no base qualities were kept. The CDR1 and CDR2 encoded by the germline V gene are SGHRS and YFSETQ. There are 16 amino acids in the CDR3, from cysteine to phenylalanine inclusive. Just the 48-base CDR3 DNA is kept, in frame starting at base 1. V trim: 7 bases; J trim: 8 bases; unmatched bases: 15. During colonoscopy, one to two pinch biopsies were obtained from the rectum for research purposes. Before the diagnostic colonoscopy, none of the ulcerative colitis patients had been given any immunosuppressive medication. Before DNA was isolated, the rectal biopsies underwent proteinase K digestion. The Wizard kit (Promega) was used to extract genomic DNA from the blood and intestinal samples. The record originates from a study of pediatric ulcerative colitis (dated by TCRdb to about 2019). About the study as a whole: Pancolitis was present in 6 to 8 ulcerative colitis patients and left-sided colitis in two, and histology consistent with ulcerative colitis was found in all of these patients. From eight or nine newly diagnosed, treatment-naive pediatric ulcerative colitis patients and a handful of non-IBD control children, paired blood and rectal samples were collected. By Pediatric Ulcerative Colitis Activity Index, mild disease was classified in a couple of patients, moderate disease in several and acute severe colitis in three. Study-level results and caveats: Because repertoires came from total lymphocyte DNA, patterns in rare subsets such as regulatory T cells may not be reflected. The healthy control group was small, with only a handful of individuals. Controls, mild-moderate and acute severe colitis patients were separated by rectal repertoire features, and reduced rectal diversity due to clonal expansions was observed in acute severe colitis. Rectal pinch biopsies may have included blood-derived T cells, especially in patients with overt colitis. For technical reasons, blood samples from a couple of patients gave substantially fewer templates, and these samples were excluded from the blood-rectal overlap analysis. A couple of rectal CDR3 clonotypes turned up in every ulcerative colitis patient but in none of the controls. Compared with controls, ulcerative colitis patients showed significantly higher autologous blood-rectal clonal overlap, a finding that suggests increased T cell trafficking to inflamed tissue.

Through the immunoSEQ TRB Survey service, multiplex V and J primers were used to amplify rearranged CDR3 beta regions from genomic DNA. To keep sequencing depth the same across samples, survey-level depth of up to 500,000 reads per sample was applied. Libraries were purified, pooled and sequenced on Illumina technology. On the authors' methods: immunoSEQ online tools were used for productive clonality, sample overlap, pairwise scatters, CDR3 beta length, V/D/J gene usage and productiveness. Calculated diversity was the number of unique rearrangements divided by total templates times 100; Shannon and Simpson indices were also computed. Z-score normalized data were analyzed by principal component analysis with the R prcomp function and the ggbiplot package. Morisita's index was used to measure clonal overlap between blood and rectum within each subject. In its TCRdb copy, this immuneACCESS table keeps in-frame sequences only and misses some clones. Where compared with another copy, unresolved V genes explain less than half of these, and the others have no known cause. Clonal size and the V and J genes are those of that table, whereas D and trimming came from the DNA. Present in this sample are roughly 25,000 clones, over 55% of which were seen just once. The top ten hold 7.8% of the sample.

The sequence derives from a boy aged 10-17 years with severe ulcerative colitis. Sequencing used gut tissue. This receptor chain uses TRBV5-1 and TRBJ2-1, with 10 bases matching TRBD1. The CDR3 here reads CASAQETGGRGDEQFF. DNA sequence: TGCGCCAGCGCCCAAGAGACAGGGGGCAGGGGCGATGAGCAGTTCTTC.